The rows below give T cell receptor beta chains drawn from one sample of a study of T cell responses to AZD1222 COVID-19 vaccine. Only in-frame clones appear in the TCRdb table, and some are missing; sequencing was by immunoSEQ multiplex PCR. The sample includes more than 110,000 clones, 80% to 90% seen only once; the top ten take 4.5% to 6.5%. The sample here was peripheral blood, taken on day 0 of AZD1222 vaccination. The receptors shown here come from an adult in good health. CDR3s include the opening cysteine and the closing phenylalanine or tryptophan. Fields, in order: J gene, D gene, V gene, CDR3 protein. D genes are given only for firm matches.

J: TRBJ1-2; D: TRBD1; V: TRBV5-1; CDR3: CASSAGQGAFGYGYTF
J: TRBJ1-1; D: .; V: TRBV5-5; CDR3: CASSFVQGNTEAFF
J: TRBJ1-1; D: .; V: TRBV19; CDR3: CASKGLNTEAFF
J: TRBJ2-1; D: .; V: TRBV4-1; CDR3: CASSQAGPYNEQFF
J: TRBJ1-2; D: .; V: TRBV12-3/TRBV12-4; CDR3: CASSLQPGVGYTF
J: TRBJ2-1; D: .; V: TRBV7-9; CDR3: CASSDLVGLPAEQFF
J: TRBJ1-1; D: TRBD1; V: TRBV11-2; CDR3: CASSPLTGGLPRDTEAFF
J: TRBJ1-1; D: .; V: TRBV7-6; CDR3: CASSLVTVEQGTEAFF
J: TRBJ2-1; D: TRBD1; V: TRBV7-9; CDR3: CASASRDRDRFLYNEQFF
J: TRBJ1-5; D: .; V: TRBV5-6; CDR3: CASSLGLQPQHF
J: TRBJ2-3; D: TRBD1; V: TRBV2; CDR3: CASSQDRGTDTQYF
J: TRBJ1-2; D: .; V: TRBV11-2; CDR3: CASSLGGQGNYGYTF
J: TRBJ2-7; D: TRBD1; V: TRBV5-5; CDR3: CASSLGGQGSYEQYF
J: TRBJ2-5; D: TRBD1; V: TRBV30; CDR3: CAWSVRTGPRAETQYF
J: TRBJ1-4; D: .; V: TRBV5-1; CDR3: CASSLRGLNEKLFF
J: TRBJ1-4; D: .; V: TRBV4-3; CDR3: CASSQDRARGRGKLFF
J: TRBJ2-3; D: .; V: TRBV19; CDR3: CASSTHREGTQYF
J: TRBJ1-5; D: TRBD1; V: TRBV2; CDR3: CASSQGARDQPQHF
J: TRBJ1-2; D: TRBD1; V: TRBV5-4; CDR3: CASSIPGQTYGYTF
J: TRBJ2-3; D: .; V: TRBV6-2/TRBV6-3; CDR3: CASSAATWDTQYF
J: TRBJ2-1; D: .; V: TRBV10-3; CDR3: CAISESTMDGDNEQFF
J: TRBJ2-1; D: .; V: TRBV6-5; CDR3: CASRGTFSSYNEQFF
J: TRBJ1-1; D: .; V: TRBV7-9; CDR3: CASTLLSIGRGSEAFF
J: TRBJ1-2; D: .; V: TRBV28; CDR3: CASSATGLGGYTF
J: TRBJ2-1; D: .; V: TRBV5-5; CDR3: CASSPGTEQFF
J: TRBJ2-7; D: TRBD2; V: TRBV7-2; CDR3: CASSSGRRTSGGEQYF
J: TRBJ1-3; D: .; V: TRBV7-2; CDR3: CASSPTYSGNTIYF
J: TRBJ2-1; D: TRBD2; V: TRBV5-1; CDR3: CASSWPRGLAGGYEQFF
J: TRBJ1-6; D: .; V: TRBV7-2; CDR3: CASSFRTSSYNSPLHF
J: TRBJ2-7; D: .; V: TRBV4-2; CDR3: CASSQATSTHLAEQYF
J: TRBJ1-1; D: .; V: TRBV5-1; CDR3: CASSSAGSTEAFF
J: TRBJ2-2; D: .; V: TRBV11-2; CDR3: CASSLDGQSPTGELFF
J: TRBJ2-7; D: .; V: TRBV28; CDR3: CASSPYWEAEPYF
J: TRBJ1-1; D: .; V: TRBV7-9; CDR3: CASSLVLGSSTEAFF
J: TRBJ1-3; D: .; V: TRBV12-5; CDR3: CASGLMRGRGNTIYF
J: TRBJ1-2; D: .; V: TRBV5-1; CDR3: CASSSSPTNYGYTF
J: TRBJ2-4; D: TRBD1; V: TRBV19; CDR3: CASRSRDRGLGNIQYF
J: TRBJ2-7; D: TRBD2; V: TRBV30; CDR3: CAWGLAGARVEQYF
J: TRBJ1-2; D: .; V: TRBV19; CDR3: CASSIDPANYGYTF